This T cell receptor (beta chain) was identified in a study of cytomegalovirus exposure and HLA in healthy donors. Study-wide results and limits: It was assumed in the presence/absence analyses that sequencing depth was roughly uniform across donors. As was reported, the classifier diagnosed cytomegalovirus status with high specificity and sensitivity.

Amplification used 60 Vbeta primers and 13 Jbeta primers. Libraries were prepared by immunoSEQ multiplex PCR; TCRdb keeps only in-frame clonotypes and omits some of them. Of 98,000 or so clones listed, 70% to 85% are singletons. This clone was counted once. Antigen unknown. When sampled, the donors appeared nominally healthy, though they likely had unrecorded immune exposures. The CDR3 loop spans 19 amino acids. Trimming at V came to 1 base and at J to 0 bases, leaving 13 bases not matched to a gene. The receptor's source is a woman between 18 and 29 years old in good health and CMV-seropositive. Sequenced sample: PBMCs. The V and J genes are TRBV23-1 and TRBJ2-3; 7 bases align to TRBD2. TRBV23-1 is annotated as an ORF whose role is uncertain. The chain's CDR3 is CASSQFYSGPKLSTDTQYF. In DNA, the CDR3 is TGCGCCAGCAGTCAATTTTATAGCGGGCCCAAACTGAGCACAGATACGCAGTATTTT.